One and the same sample provided the 23 T cell receptor beta chains below, sequenced in a study of OX40 agonist ivuxolimab in advanced cancers. Some clones are missing from TCRdb's copy, which holds only in-frame ones; the method was immunoSEQ multiplex PCR. Found here are under 75,000 clones, about 83% of them singletons; the top ten hold 0.6% to 0.7%. The sequenced sample was CD4+ or CD8+ T cells sorted from blood, obtained in a trial of the OX40 agonist ivuxolimab. Receptors were obtained from an adult with an advanced solid tumor such as melanoma, head and neck, liver or kidney cancer.

The J gene is TRBJ2-5, the V gene TRBV4-1; D call uncertain. CDR3 size: 15 residues. Germline V gives CDR1 MGHRA, CDR2 YSYEKL. V was pared by 6 bases and J by 1 base, with 15 bases between. The CDR3 sequence: CASSHYTNTQETQYF. The CDR3 DNA sequence: TGCGCCAGCAGTCACTACACCAATACCCAAGAGACCCAGTACTTC.

In its sample, this clone was seen once. This chain joins TRBV7-9 and TRBJ2-7; D is unresolved. Trimming removed 1 base at V and 3 bases at J, with 4 bases between. This CDR3 spans 12 amino acids. CDR1 and CDR2 (germline): SEHNR, FQNEAQ (reference sequence). The CDR3 sequence is CASSLVHYEQYF. DNA of the CDR3: TGTGCCAGCAGCTTAGTCCACTACGAGCAGTACTTC.

The rearrangement links TRBV7-3 to TRBJ2-2; a weak D match, TRBD2 (5 bases). Trimming stripped 6 bases from V and 5 bases from J, with 10 bases between. This CDR3 comprises 13 residues. Germline V CDR1 and CDR2: SGHTA, FQGTGA. The CDR3 sequence is CASSGGPTGELFF. Written as DNA, the CDR3 is TGTGCCAGCAGTGGCGGGCCAACCGGGGAGCTGTTTTTT.

The chain recombines TRBV30 with TRBJ2-5; 11 positions match TRBD1. CDR3 length: 14 residues. Germline V gene sequence: CDR1 GTSNPN, CDR2 SVGIG (reference sequence). Unmatched junction bases numbered 5, after V lost 3 bases and J lost 5 bases. The CDR3 nucleotides read TGTGCCTGGAGGGGGACAGGGGGGGCGGAGACCCAGTACTTC. Its protein product is CAWRGTGGAETQYF.

This chain joins TRBV14 and TRBJ2-3, with D tentatively TRBD1 (6 bases). Germline CDR1 and CDR2: SGHDN and FVKESK. V shed 0 bases and J shed 13 bases, with 14 bases lying between them. CDR3 length: 13 residues. The DNA for the CDR3 is TGTGCCAGCAGCCAAGATTGGGGACATTCGGAGTATTTT. This codes for CASSQDWGHSEYF.

The chain uses TRBV9 and TRBJ2-1; 8 bases line up with TRBD2. Per the germline V gene, CDR1 is SGDLS and CDR2 is YYNGEE. The CDR3 extends over 17 amino acids. Unmatched junction bases numbered 10, after V lost 0 bases and J lost 5 bases. The CDR3 region is CASSVGLSGSTNNEQFF. The CDR3 DNA reads as TGTGCCAGCAGCGTAGGACTCAGCGGGAGTACAAACAATGAGCAGTTCTTC.

V is TRBV14 and J is TRBJ2-7; TRBD2 is a possible D gene (5 bases). This CDR3 is built from 15 residues. Trimming left V 3 bases short and J 7 bases short, with 19 bases between. CDR1 and CDR2 (germline): SGHDN, FVKESK. The CDR3 here is CASSHPSLGRWEQYF. In nucleotides, the CDR3 is TGTGCCAGCAGCCATCCTAGCCTAGGTCGTTGGGAGCAGTACTTC.

V is TRBV5-1 and J is TRBJ2-5; D remains ambiguous. V lost 0 bases to trimming and J lost 1 base, with 7 bases between them. Germline CDR1 SGHRS, CDR2 YFSETQ. The CDR3 consists of 14 residues. The CDR3 reads CASSLAAVQETQYF. CDR3 coding DNA: TGCGCCAGCAGCTTGGCCGCGGTCCAAGAGACCCAGTACTTC.

The gene calls are TRBV7-9 and TRBJ2-7, with no clear D. Trimming took 5 bases from V and 12 from J, leaving 14 bases between them. This CDR3 has 11 amino acids. From germline, CDR1 is SEHNR and CDR2 FQNEAQ (reference sequence). The CDR3 region has the DNA TGTGCCAGCAGCCACGGCCGAGGCATGTACTTC. This sequence encodes CASSHGRGMYF.

CDR3 coding DNA: TGTGCCAGCAGTGCAGGGGGGCGGCATGAGCAGTTCTTC. This encodes CASSAGGRHEQFF. The chain recombines TRBV2 with TRBJ2-1; perhaps TRBD1 as D (7 bases). V was trimmed by 4 bases and J by 8 bases, leaving 12 bases between them. CDR1 is SNHLY, CDR2 FYNNEI, per germline. The CDR3 runs 13 residues.

The J gene is TRBJ2-3, the V gene TRBV7-2, with 10 positions matching TRBD2. V dropped 5 bases and J dropped 2; count of bases not matched to a gene: 13. The CDR3 length is 18 residues. Germline CDR1 and CDR2: SGHTA and FQGNSA. The CDR3 reads CASSPRGSGRSPTDTQYF. CDR3 bases: TGTGCCAGCAGCCCAAGAGGTAGCGGGAGGTCCCCCACAGATACGCAGTATTTT.

The gene calls are TRBV5-5 and TRBJ2-2; D remains ambiguous. The V end was cut by 0 bases, the J end by 6 bases, with 9 bases between. This CDR3 is 14 amino acids long. Germline V gene sequence: CDR1 SGHKS, CDR2 YYEKEE (reference sequence). In DNA form, the CDR3 reads TGTGCCAGCAGCTTGGATATCTGGGCCGGGGAGCTGTTTTTT. It encodes CASSLDIWAGELFF.

This rearrangement joins TRBV5-4 to TRBJ2-7; 7 bases match TRBD1. The CDR3 is 15 residues long. Germline trimming cut 0 bases from V and 3 bases from J; bases unmatched to any gene: 6. CDR1 and CDR2 from the germline V gene are SGHNT and YYREEE (reference sequence). This CDR3 reads CASSLGVGGGYEQYF. The CDR3 nucleotides are TGTGCCAGCAGCTTGGGCGTAGGGGGCGGCTACGAGCAGTACTTC.

The genes are TRBV30 and TRBJ2-1, with 8 bases matching TRBD2. Unmatched junction bases numbered 9, after V lost 0 bases and J lost 11 bases. The CDR3 consists of 14 residues. CDR1 and CDR2 (germline): GTSNPN, SVGIG (reference sequence). CDR3 region: CAWSVLQLAGQQFF. The CDR3 DNA reads as TGTGCCTGGAGTGTACTCCAGCTAGCGGGCCAGCAGTTCTTC. Full variable domain (outside the CDR3, taken from reference TRBV30 and TRBJ2-1): SQTIHQWPATLVQPVGSPLSLECTVEGTSNPNLYWYRQAAGRGLQLLFYSVGIGQISSEVPQNLSASRPQDRQFILSSKKLLLSDSGFYLCAWSVLQLAGQQFFGPGTRLTVL.

This clone was recorded a few times. The chain uses TRBV9 and TRBJ2-3; 8 bases are a match to TRBD2. V was clipped by 3 bases and J by 3 bases; unmatched bases: 9. CDR1 and CDR2 from the germline V gene are SGDLS and YYNGEE. This CDR3 is 16 amino acids long. CDR3 sequence (DNA): TGTGCCAGCAGCGGGCCTAGCGGGTCGGGGACAGATACGCAGTATTTT. Amino acid sequence: CASSGPSGSGTDTQYF.

The chain joins TRBV10-3 to TRBJ2-7; D is unresolved. Trimming removed 6 bases from V and 4 bases from J, with 10 bases in between. This CDR3 is built from 12 residues. Germline loops: CDR1 ENHRY, CDR2 SYGVKD. The CDR3 reads CAIRDGKYEQYF. DNA of the CDR3: TGTGCCATCAGGGACGGAAAGTACGAGCAGTACTTC.

The chain combines TRBV19 with TRBJ2-7; 9 positions match TRBD2. In germline, CDR1 is LNHDA, CDR2 SQIVND (reference sequence). Unmatched junction bases numbered 7, after V lost 5 bases and J lost 2 bases. The CDR3 runs to 15 residues. CDR3 protein: CASSLRLAGTYEQYF. The DNA of the CDR3 is TGTGCCAGTAGTCTCCGTCTAGCGGGGACCTACGAGCAGTACTTC.

The rearrangement links TRBV27 to TRBJ2-1; D is unresolved. This CDR3 spans 11 amino acids. Germline V CDR1 and CDR2: MNHEY, SMNVEV (reference sequence). CDR3 sequence (DNA): TGTGCGGCGAGTTCCTACAATGAGCAGTTCTTC. Encoded protein: CAASSYNEQFF.

The chain joins TRBV9 to TRBJ2-7; D may be TRBD2 (5 bases). Trimming pared 0 bases from V and 6 bases from J, leaving 10 bases between. The CDR3 has 13 residues. CDR1 and CDR2 from the germline V gene are SGDLS and YYNGEE. The CDR3 coding sequence is TGTGCCAGCAGCGTAGGCCTAGCCCTCGAGCAGTACTTC. Amino acid sequence: CASSVGLALEQYF.

This sequence joins TRBV4-1 and TRBJ2-7; TRBD1 agrees at 11 bases. V lost 2 bases and J lost 4; bases outside the gene matches: 7. Germline CDR1 and CDR2: MGHRA and YSYEKL. This CDR3 is 16 amino acids long. CDR3 DNA: TGCGCCAGCAGCCAAAGCGTCCGGGACAGGGGGTACGAGCAGTACTTC. Translated, it gives CASSQSVRDRGYEQYF.

This chain connects TRBV5-1 to TRBJ2-1; D not resolved. Trimming removed 7 bases at V and 8 bases at J, with 22 bases between. This CDR3 is 15 amino acids long. The V gene's germline CDR1 is SGHRS and CDR2 YFSETQ. CDR3 protein: CASSREDRVIDEQFF. CDR3 DNA: TGCGCCAGCTCGCGCGAGGACCGAGTGATTGATGAGCAGTTCTTC.

In DNA form, the CDR3 reads TGCGCCAGCACCCTGGATAGCGGGAGGTACGAGCAGTACTTC. Protein: CASTLDSGRYEQYF. V is TRBV5-1 and J is TRBJ2-7, with 10 bases that match TRBD2. J lost 4 bases, V lost 6 bases, and 7 bases had no gene match. CDR1 is SGHRS, CDR2 YFSETQ, per germline. There are 14 residues in the CDR3.

V is TRBV5-4 and J is TRBJ2-7; 8 bases fit TRBD2. Germline CDR1 is SGHNT and CDR2 is YYREEE (reference sequence). V shed 3 bases and J 3 bases; nucleotides not matched to a gene: 11. This CDR3 is built from 16 residues. The CDR3 region has the DNA TGTGCCAGCAGCTCGGCTAGTGGCGGGGGGCGCTACGAGCAGTACTTC. Translation: CASSSASGGGRYEQYF.